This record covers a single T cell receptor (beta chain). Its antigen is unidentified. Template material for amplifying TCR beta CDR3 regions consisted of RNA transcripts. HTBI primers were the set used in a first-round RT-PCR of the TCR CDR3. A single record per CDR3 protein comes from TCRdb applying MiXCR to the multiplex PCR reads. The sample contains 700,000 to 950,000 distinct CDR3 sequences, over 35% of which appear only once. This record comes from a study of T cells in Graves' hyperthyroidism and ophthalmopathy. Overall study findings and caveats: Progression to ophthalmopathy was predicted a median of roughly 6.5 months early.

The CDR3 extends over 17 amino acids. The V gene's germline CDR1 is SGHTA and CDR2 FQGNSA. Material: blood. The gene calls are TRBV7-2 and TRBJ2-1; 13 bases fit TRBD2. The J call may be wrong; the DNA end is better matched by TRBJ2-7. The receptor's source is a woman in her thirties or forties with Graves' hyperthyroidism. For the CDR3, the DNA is TGTGCCAGTAGTCCGCGGACTAGCGGGAGCTCCTACAATGAGCAGTACTTC. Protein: CASSPRTSGSSYNEQYF.